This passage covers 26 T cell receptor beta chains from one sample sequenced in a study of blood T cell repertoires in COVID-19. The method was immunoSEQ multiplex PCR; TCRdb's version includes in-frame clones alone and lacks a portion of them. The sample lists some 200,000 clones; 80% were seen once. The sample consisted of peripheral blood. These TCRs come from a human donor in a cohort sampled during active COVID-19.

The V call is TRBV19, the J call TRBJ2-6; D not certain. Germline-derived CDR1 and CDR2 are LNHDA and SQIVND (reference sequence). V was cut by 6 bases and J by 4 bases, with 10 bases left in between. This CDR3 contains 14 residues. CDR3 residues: CASSPGSGANVLTF. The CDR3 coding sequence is TGTGCCAGTAGCCCCGGGTCCGGGGCCAACGTCCTGACTTTC.

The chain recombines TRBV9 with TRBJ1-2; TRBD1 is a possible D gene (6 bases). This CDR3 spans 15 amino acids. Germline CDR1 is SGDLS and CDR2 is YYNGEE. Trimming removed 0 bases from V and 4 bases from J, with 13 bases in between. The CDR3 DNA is TGTGCCAGCAGCGTAGGCCAGACGACAGGCTATGGCTACACCTTC. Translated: CASSVGQTTGYGYTF.

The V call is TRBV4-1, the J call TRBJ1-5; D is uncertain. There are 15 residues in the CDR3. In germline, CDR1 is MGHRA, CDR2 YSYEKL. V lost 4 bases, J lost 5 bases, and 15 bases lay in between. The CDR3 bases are TGCGCCAGCAGCCCTGATCCCCAGGAGGATCAGCCCCAGCATTTT. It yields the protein CASSPDPQEDQPQHF.

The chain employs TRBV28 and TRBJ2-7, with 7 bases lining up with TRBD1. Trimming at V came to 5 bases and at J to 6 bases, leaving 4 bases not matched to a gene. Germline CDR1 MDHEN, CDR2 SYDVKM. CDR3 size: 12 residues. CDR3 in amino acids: CASSTTGVEQYF. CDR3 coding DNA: TGTGCCAGCAGTACTACAGGGGTCGAGCAGTACTTC.

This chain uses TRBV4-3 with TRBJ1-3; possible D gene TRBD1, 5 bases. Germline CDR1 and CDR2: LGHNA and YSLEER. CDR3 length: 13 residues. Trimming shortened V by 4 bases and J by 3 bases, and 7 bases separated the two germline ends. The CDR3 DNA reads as TGCGCCAGCAGCCCTAGGGGTGGAAACACCATATATTTT. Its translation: CASSPRGGNTIYF.

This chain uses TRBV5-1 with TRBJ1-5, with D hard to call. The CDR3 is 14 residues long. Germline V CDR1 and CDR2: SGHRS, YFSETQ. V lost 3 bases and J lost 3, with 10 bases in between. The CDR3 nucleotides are TGCGCCAGCAGCTCGGACGGGGACAATCAGCCCCAGCATTTT. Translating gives CASSSDGDNQPQHF.

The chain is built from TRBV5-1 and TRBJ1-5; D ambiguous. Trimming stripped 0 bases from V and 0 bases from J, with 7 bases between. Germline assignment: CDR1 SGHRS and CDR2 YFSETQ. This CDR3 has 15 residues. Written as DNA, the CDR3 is TGCGCCAGCAGCTTGGAGCCGATTAGCAATCAGCCCCAGCATTTT. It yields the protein CASSLEPISNQPQHF.

Here the CDR3 DNA reads TGTGCCAGCAGCTCAAGCGGGGCAAGCTCCTACAATGAGCAGTTCTTC. Translated: CASSSSGASSYNEQFF. This rearrangement joins TRBV11-3 to TRBJ2-1, with 7 bases fitting TRBD2. The CDR3 has 16 residues. Per the germline V gene, CDR1 is SGHNT and CDR2 is YENEEA. V was pared by 4 bases and J by 0 bases, with 6 bases of the junction left unmatched.

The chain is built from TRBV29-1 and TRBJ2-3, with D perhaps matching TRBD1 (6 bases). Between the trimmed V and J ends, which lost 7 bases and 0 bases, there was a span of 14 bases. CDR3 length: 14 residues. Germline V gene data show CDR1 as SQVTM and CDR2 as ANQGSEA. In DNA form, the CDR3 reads TGCAGCGCATACGGGACAACGAGCACAGATACGCAGTATTTT. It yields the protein CSAYGTTSTDTQYF.

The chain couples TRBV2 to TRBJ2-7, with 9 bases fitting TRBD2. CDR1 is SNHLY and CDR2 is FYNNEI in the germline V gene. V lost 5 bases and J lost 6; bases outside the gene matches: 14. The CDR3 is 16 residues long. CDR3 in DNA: TGTGCCAGCAGTCCCACTAGGGCTAGCGGGAAGCCCGAGCAGTACTTC. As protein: CASSPTRASGKPEQYF.

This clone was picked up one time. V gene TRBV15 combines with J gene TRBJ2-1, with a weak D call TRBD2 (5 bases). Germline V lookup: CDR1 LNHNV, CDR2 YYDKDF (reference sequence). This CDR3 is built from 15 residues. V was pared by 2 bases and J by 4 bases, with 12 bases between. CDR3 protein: CATSRSGSVYNEQFF. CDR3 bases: TGTGCCACCAGCAGATCGGGATCGGTTTACAATGAGCAGTTCTTC.

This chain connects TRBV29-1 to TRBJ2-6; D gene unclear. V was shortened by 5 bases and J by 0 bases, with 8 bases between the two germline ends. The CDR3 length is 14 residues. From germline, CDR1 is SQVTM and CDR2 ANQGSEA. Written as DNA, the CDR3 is TGCAGCGTTTTTTTGAGCTCTGGGGCCAACGTCCTGACTTTC. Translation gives CSVFLSSGANVLTF.

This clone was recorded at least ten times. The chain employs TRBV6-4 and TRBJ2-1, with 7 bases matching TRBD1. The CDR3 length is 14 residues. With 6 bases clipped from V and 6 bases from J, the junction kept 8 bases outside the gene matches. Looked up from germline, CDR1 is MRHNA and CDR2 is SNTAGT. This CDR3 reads CASSATGFGNEQFF. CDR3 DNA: TGTGCCAGCAGCGCGACAGGGTTCGGCAATGAGCAGTTCTTC.

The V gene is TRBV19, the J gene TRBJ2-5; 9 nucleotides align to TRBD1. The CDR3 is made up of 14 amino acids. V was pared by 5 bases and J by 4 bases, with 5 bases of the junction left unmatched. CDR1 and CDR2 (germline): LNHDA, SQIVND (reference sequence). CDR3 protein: CASSPQGARETQYF. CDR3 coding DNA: TGTGCCAGTAGTCCACAGGGGGCGCGAGAGACCCAGTACTTC.

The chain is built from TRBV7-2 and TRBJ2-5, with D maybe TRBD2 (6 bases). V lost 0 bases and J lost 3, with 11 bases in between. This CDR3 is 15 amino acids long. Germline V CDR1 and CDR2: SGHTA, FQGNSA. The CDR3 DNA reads TGTGCCAGCAGCTTAGCTCGAGGGGAGGAAGAGACCCAGTACTTC. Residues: CASSLARGEEETQYF.

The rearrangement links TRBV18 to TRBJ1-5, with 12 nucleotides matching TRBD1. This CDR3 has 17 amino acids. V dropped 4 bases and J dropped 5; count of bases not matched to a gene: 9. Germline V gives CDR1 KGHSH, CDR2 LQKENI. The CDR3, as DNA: TGTGCCAGCTCACGATCACAGGGGACAGGGGGCGATCAGCCCCAGCATTTT. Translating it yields CASSRSQGTGGDQPQHF.

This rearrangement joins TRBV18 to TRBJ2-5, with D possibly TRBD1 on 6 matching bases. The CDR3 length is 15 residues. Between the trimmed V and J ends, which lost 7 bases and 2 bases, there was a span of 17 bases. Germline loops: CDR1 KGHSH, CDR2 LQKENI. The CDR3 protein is CASFTSGTIQETQYF. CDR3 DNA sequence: TGTGCCAGCTTCACCAGTGGGACAATTCAAGAGACCCAGTACTTC.

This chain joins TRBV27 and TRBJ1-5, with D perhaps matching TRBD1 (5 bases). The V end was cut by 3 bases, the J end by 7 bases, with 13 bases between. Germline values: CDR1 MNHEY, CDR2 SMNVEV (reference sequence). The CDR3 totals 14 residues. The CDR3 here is CASSLGLFGQPQHF. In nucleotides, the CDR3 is TGTGCCAGCAGTTTGGGACTCTTCGGGCAGCCCCAGCATTTT.

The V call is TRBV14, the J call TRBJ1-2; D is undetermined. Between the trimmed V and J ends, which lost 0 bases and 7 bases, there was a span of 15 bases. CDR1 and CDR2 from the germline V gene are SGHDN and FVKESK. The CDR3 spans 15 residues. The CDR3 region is CASSQDIGPGGGYTF. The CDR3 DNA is TGTGCCAGCAGCCAAGATATAGGGCCCGGAGGTGGCTACACCTTC.

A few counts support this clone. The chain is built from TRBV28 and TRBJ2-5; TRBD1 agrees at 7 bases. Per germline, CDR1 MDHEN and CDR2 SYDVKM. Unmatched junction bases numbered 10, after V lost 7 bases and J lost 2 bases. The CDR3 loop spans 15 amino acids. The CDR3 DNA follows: TGTGCCAGCACACTAGGGACAGCACTACAAGAGACCCAGTACTTC. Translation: CASTLGTALQETQYF.

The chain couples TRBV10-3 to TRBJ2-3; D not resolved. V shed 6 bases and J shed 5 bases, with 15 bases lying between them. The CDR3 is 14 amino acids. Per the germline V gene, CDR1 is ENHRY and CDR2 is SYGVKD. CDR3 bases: TGTGCCATCAGCCGGGTCGCCTCGGGAGATACGCAGTATTTT. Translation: CAISRVASGDTQYF.

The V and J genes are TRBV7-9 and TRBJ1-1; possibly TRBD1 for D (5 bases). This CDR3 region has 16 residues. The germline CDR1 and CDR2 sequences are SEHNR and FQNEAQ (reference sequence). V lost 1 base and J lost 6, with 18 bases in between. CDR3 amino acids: CASSLGWGGTKAEAFF. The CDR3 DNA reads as TGTGCCAGCAGCTTAGGATGGGGGGGGACGAAAGCTGAAGCTTTCTTT.

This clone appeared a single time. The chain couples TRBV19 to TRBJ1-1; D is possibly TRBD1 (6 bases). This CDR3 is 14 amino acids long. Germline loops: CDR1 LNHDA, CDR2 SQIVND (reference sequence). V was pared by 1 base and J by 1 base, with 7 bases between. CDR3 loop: CASSIGQENTEAFF. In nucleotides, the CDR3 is TGTGCCAGTAGTATAGGACAGGAGAACACTGAAGCTTTCTTT.

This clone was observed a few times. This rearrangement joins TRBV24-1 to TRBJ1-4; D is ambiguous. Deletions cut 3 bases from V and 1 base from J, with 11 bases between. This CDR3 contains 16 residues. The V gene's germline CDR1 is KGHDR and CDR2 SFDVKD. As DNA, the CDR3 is TGTGCCACCAGTGATGCAACCGGGAGAACTAATGAAAAACTGTTTTTT. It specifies CATSDATGRTNEKLFF.

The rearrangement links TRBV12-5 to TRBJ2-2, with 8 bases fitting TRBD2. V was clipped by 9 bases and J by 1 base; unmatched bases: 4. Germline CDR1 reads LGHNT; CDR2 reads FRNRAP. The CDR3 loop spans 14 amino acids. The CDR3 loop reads CASQGLENTGELFF. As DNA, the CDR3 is TGTGCTAGCCAGGGACTAGAGAACACCGGGGAGCTGTTTTTT.

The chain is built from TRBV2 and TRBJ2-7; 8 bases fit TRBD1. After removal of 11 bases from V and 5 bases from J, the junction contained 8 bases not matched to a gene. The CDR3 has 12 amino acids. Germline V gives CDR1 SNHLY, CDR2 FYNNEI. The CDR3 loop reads CAGGQGSNEQYF. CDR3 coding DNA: TGTGCCGGAGGACAGGGATCTAACGAGCAGTACTTC.